Given below is one TCR beta chain in context. The table lists this clonotype with a few counts. No cognate antigen has been identified for it. Per-base qualities were not stored, and no clone one base away is much larger. The data derive from a study of molecular identifiers for immune sequencing clone quantification (dated by TCRdb to the late 2010s). For context, the study as a whole: For a replicate experiment, RNA from around 20,000 or 100,000 naive CD8 T cells was divided into five aliquots, and four of the five aliquots were sequenced. This methods study used CD8 T cells to benchmark TCR RNA copy counting and molecular-identifier clustering-based TCR repertoire sequencing (MIDCIRS). General findings and caveats noted by the study authors: The sizes of highly expanded clones could end up underestimated when identical TCR molecules share a barcode. Spiked-in Jurkat TCR RNA (10 copies' worth), which is not part of the donor repertoire, was contained in the naive libraries. A single cell's worth of spiked-in Jurkat TCR RNA was reported detectable even among 750,000 to 1,000,000 naive CD8 T cells. Modeling indicated approximately 3 TCR RNA copies recovered per cell, compared with roughly 10 by digital PCR, which implies a capture efficiency of about 27%. When barcode sub-clustering was omitted, TCR diversity was inflated by chimeric consensus sequences, with chimeras reaching as high as 47%. In CMV-specific effector cells, over 99% of molecules were held by clones above 20 RNA copies, whereas under 1% of molecules were held by such clones in naive cells.

The CDR3 covers 13 residues, taking in both the cysteine and the phenylalanine. The read is trimmed to its CDR3 DNA, 39 bases read in frame from base 1. Ends trimmed: V by 3 bases, J by 4 bases; bases unmatched to a gene: 4. The germline V gene provides CDR1 SGDLS and CDR2 YYNGEE. Library generation was performed with PCR. For sequencing, an Illumina HiSeq 4000 was employed. Bulk TCR libraries were made following a previously described method, with the TCR primers given in Table S5. The Qiagen AllPrep DNA/RNA kit was used to purify total RNA. Before analysis, reads from multiple sequencing runs of one library were combined. The study's own analysis went as follows. Only reads with exact TCR constant sequence were kept, trimmed to 150 nt, and grouped by their 12-nt molecular barcodes. Reads inside each barcode group were sub-clustered using a 15% Levenshtein threshold, and a quality-weighted consensus sequence was constructed for each RNA molecule. Non-functional sequences were removed, as were lower-count sequences one edit away from another. On the basis of fitting two negative binomial distributions, barcode sub-clusters with fewer than 20% of the maximum read count were discarded. The raw public data were reprocessed by TCRdb itself: fastp quality trimming at Q25, MiXCR clonotype calling, in-frame beta chains only. Rows matching on CDR3 protein sequence are summarized as one entry with the most common DNA and genes. Here the V and J calls rest on TCRdb's processing, not on the authors' analysis. This sample has roughly 320,000 distinct CDR3 sequences in its table, and about 21% of those were observed once. The ten largest clones capture approximately 0.84% of the sample.

Libraries of naive CD8 T cells were built from anywhere between about 17,000 and 1,000,000 sorted cells, with 10%, 30% or 50% of the purified RNA used. Naive CD8 T cells, defined as CD8+CD4-CCR7+CD45RA+, were FACS-sorted into RLT Plus buffer on a BD FACSAria II. Detection sensitivity was tested by spiking Jurkat RNA equal to some 11 TCR copies' worth into samples containing about 18,000-1,000,000 naive CD8 T cells. CD8 T cells were enriched using RosetteSep CD8+ T Cell Enrichment Cocktail and Ficoll-Paque, and the enriched cells then underwent ACK red cell lysis. The chain links TRBV9 with TRBJ2-7, with TRBD1 matching 7 junction bases. This receptor was obtained from a human donor in good health. Some libraries in this study had Jurkat cell RNA spiked in. Sequencing was carried out using naive CD8+ T cells from blood, with Jurkat cell RNA spiked in. The cell subset or site label corresponds to: FACS-sorted CD8+CD4-CCR7+CD45RA+ naive T cells. The sequenced DNA is TGTGCCAGCAGCGCCGAGACAGGGTACGAGCAGTACTTC. This encodes CASSAETGYEQYF.